This entry lists 24 T cell receptor beta chains sequenced from one sample in a study of Graves' ophthalmopathy and Graves' hyperthyroidism. From RNA, the CDR3 regions of TCR beta chains were amplified and sequenced. HTBI primers were employed in first-round RT-PCR, then a second-round multiplex PCR followed. TCRdb re-called the multiplex PCR reads with MiXCR, one entry per CDR3 protein. The table includes roughly 51,000 distinct CDR3 sequences, about 50% detected once. Sequencing input: peripheral blood. These receptors all stem from an adult man with Graves' ophthalmopathy.

This clonotype appeared once. The chain links TRBV6-4 to TRBJ2-2, with D hard to call. CDR1 is MRHNA and CDR2 is SNTAGT in the germline V gene. V shed 6 bases and J shed 9 bases, with 5 bases lying between them. The CDR3 has 10 amino acids. As DNA, the CDR3 is TGTGCCAGCAGCGACAGGGAGCTGTTTTTT. Its protein product is CASSDRELFF.

As for this clonotype: Because the CDR3 is missing its conserved closing phenylalanine or tryptophan, this is likely a read error. The limits of the CDR3 on the DNA are not certain, so only TCRdb's listed CDR3 is given. The CDR3 sequence: CASSVGTGV. This rearrangement joins TRBV11-3 to TRBJ1-3; the tabulated D call, TRBD1, remains unverified against the DNA. The CDR3 comprises 9 residues, both ends counted. Germline V gene data show CDR1 as SGHNT and CDR2 as YENEEA.

A single count supports this clonotype. The chain uses TRBV7-6 and TRBJ2-3; 7 positions match TRBD2. Losses at the gene ends were 1 base for V and 6 bases for J; bases not matched to a gene: 7. This CDR3 spans 15 amino acids. The germline V gene encodes CDR1 SGHVS and CDR2 FNYEAQ. CDR3 sequence (DNA): TGTGCCAGCAGCTTAGGGACTAGTAGAGGGGATACGCAGTATTTT. The encoded protein is CASSLGTSRGDTQYF.

Remarks on this clonotype: The junction departs from the called germline gene at one end, perhaps through a read error. This rearrangement joins TRBV5-1 to TRBJ2-6; 10 positions agree with TRBD1. The germline V gene encodes CDR1 SGHRS and CDR2 YFSETQ. The CDR3 has 15 amino acids. The CDR3 region is CASSTTGTGVLGEAF. The CDR3 region has the DNA TGCGCCAGCAGCACAACCGGGACAGGGGTGCTCGGTGAAGCTTTC.

The V and J genes are TRBV9 and TRBJ2-1; 7 bases line up with TRBD2. This CDR3 is built from 14 residues. The ends lost 3 bases at V and 4 bases at J; junction bases unmatched: 4. In germline, CDR1 is SGDLS, CDR2 YYNGEE. The CDR3 sequence is CASSERGLYNEQFF. DNA for the CDR3: TGTGCCAGCAGCGAGCGGGGACTTTACAATGAGCAGTTCTTC.

The chain links TRBV3-1 to TRBJ2-1, with 7 bases identical to TRBD2. Trimming took 0 bases from V and 4 from J; bases not matched to a gene: 6. In germline, CDR1 is LGHDT, CDR2 YNNKEL (reference sequence). The CDR3 length is 16 residues. CDR3 sequence (DNA): TGTGCCAGCAGCCAAGATCCGACTAGCAAATACAATGAGCAGTTCTTC. Protein product: CASSQDPTSKYNEQFF.

This clonotype was counted many times. The chain couples TRBV5-4 to TRBJ2-7; D may be TRBD1 (5 bases). This CDR3 contains 12 residues. V gave up 0 bases and J gave up 7 bases, with 8 bases separating them. Germline lookup yields CDR1 SGHNT and CDR2 YYREEE (reference sequence). In nucleotides, the CDR3 is TGTGCCAGCAGCTTGGAGGGGCGGGAGCAGTACTTC. Its translation is CASSLEGREQYF.

This chain connects TRBV9 to TRBJ1-3; D is undetermined. With 5 bases removed from V and 10 bases from J, the gap between germline ends came to 22 bases. The germline gives CDR1 SGDLS, CDR2 YYNGEE. CDR3 length: 15 residues. In nucleotides, the CDR3 is TGTGCCAGCAGTGGAGCGGGGATTGGGCAAGAGACCATATATTTT. Amino acids: CASSGAGIGQETIYF. Based on the CDR3 plus reference TRBV9 and TRBJ1-3, the full variable domain is DSGVTQTPKHLITATGQRVTLRCSPRSGDLSVYWYQQSLDQGLQFLIQYYNGEERAKGNILERFSAQQFPDLHSELNLSSLELGDSALYFCASSGAGIGQETIYFGEGSWLTVV.

The gene calls are TRBV7-9 and TRBJ2-6; possibly TRBD1 for D (6 bases). CDR3 length: 18 residues. Deletions cut 2 bases from V and 2 bases from J, with 16 bases between. Germline V gene data show CDR1 as SEHNR and CDR2 as FQNEAQ (reference sequence). CDR3 amino acids: CASSLYSTYRAGANVLTF. In nucleotides, the CDR3 is TGTGCCAGCAGCTTATACTCTACCTACAGGGCTGGGGCCAACGTCCTGACTTTC.

The rearrangement uses TRBV3-1 and TRBJ1-2; D call uncertain. Per the germline V gene, CDR1 is LGHDT and CDR2 is YNNKEL (reference sequence). V was clipped by 2 bases and J by 5 bases, with 0 bases between them. The CDR3 covers 10 residues. The CDR3 DNA reads TGTGCCAGCAGCCAATATGGCTACACCTTC. Its protein is CASSQYGYTF. The variable domain in full, with the rest retrieved from reference TRBV3-1 and TRBJ1-2, is DTAVSQTPKYLVTQMGNDKSIKCEQNLGHDTMYWYKQDSKKFLKIMFSYNNKELIINETVPNRFSPKSPDKAHLNLHINSLELGDSAVYFCASSQYGYTFGSGTRLTVV.

The chain is built from TRBV5-1 and TRBJ1-4; D gene unclear. The CDR3 contains 15 residues. Deletions cut 0 bases from V and 1 base from J, with 7 bases between. Germline-derived CDR1 and CDR2 are SGHRS and YFSETQ. The CDR3 DNA sequence: TGCGCCAGCAGCTTGGGGACCGTAACTAATGAAAAACTGTTTTTT. Translating gives CASSLGTVTNEKLFF.

This chain connects TRBV10-3 to TRBJ2-1; 14 bases align to TRBD2. There are 16 residues in the CDR3. Germline V gives CDR1 ENHRY, CDR2 SYGVKD. V gave up 0 bases and J gave up 12 bases; unmatched junction bases: 7. For the CDR3, the DNA is TGTGCCATCAGTGAGTCGGGACTAGCGGGAGTGGATGGGCAGTTCTTC. Its protein product is CAISESGLAGVDGQFF.

This clonotype was seen many times. V usage is TRBV2 and J usage is TRBJ2-4, with 9 bases that match TRBD1. From germline, CDR1 is SNHLY and CDR2 FYNNEI. The CDR3 spans 13 residues. Germline trimming cut 10 bases from V and 3 bases from J; bases unmatched to any gene: 4. The CDR3 DNA is TGTGCCAACAGGGGGCCACACAAAAACATTCAGTACTTC. Its protein product is CANRGPHKNIQYF.

The count of this clonotype is one. The chain employs TRBV20-1 and TRBJ1-2; 10 positions agree with TRBD1. The ends lost 6 bases at V and 7 bases at J; junction bases unmatched: 5. The CDR3 covers 12 residues. Germline values: CDR1 DFQATT, CDR2 SNEGSKA (reference sequence). CDR3 protein: CSATGTGVGYTF. CDR3 coding DNA: TGCAGTGCGACCGGGACAGGGGTTGGCTACACCTTC.

A note on this clonotype: The junction shows a germline mismatch at one end, possibly a read error. CDR3 amino acids: CASSRSVGTGELLF. The CDR3 nucleotides are TGTGCCAGCAGCCGGTCGGTCGGGACCGGGGAGCTGCTTTTT. The chain employs TRBV13 and TRBJ2-2; D may match TRBD1 or TRBD2 (5 bases each). The CDR3 totals 14 residues. Germline assignment: CDR1 PRHDT and CDR2 FYEKMQ (reference sequence). Full variable domain (remainder filled in from reference TRBV13 and TRBJ2-2): AAGVIQSPRHLIKEKRETATLKCYPIPRHDTVYWYQQGPGQDPQFLISFYEKMQSDKGSIPDRFSAQQFSDYHSELNMSSLELGDSALYFCASSRSVGTGELLFGEGSRLTVL.

The gene calls are TRBV12-3 or TRBV12-4 and TRBJ2-7, with a weak D call TRBD1 (6 bases). The CDR3 contains 14 residues. Trimming cost V 1 base and J 3 bases, with 10 bases left between them. CDR3 sequence reads: CASSLGGHIYEQYF. For the CDR3, the DNA is TGTGCCAGCAGTTTAGGGGGACACATCTACGAGCAGTACTTC.

V is TRBV7-2 and J is TRBJ1-6; D possibly corresponds to TRBD1 (5 bases). V lost 5 bases and J lost 4, with 6 bases in between. The CDR3 spans 13 residues. Germline V gene data show CDR1 as SGHTA and CDR2 as FQGNSA. The CDR3 reads CASSAGYNSPLHF. CDR3 coding DNA: TGTGCCAGCAGCGCAGGGTATAATTCACCCCTCCACTTT. The whole variable domain, remainder taken from reference TRBV7-2 and TRBJ1-6, is GAGVSQSPSNKVTEKGKDVELRCDPISGHTALYWYRQSLGQGLEFLIYFQGNSAPDKSGLPSDRFSAERTGGSVSTLTIQRTQQEDSAVYLCASSAGYNSPLHFGNGTRLTVT.

This clonotype came up many times. V is TRBV20-1 and J is TRBJ2-5; 12 bases map to TRBD2. This CDR3 region has 16 residues. The junction had 8 bases not matched to a gene; V was cut back by 2 bases and J by 4 bases. Germline CDR1 and CDR2: DFQATT and SNEGSKA (reference sequence). The CDR3 nucleotides are TGCAGTGCTAGATTTCTAGCGGGAGGGCCTAGAGAGACCCAGTACTTC. Residues: CSARFLAGGPRETQYF.

The chain is built from TRBV2 and TRBJ1-1, with a possible D match to TRBD1 (5 bases). Germline CDR1 reads SNHLY; CDR2 reads FYNNEI. The CDR3 loop spans 15 amino acids. V was shortened by 5 bases and J by 0 bases, with 13 bases between the two germline ends. CDR3: CASSSYGTLNTEAFF. The CDR3 DNA is TGTGCCAGCAGTTCCTATGGGACCTTGAACACTGAAGCTTTCTTT.

This clonotype came up many times. J is TRBJ2-1 and V is TRBV3-1; 9 bases match TRBD2. The V gene end was trimmed by 3 bases and the J gene end by 10 bases; junction bases not matched to a gene: 4. Germline-derived CDR1 and CDR2 are LGHDT and YNNKEL (reference sequence). The CDR3 has 13 residues. The CDR3 sequence: CASSHLSGGEQFF. Written as DNA, the CDR3 is TGTGCCAGCAGCCACCTTAGCGGGGGAGAGCAGTTCTTC.

Points on this clonotype: Lacking the conserved final phenylalanine or tryptophan, this CDR3 likely reflects a read error. The limits of the CDR3 on the DNA are not certain, so only TCRdb's listed CDR3 is given. The chain links TRBV5-8 to TRBJ2-1; TRBD1, the table's D call, lacks a check against the DNA. CDR1 and CDR2 from the germline V gene are SGHTS and YDEGEE. The CDR3 is 8 residues long, counting both termini. CDR3 loop: CASSLWGG.

On this clonotype: Compared with germline, one end of the junction differs, possibly owing to a read error. The chain is built from TRBV19 and TRBJ1-1, with D unresolved. The CDR3 runs 12 residues. Germline V gene sequence: CDR1 LNHDA, CDR2 SQIVND (reference sequence). The DNA of the CDR3 is TGTGCCTGTAGTATACCCCCCACTGAAGCTTTCTTT. As protein: CACSIPPTEAFF.

This clonotype came up many times. The chain is built from TRBV10-3 and TRBJ2-5, with 7 bases identical to TRBD1. Per germline, CDR1 ENHRY and CDR2 SYGVKD. This CDR3 region has 13 residues. After removal of 6 bases from V and 3 bases from J, the junction contained 4 bases not matched to a gene. In DNA, the CDR3 is TGTGCCATCAGCGGGACAGAAGAAGAGACCCAGTACTTC. Translating it yields CAISGTEEETQYF.

V is TRBV20-1 and J is TRBJ1-2, with D perhaps matching TRBD1 (6 bases). Between the trimmed V and J ends, which lost 2 bases and 8 bases, there was a span of 15 bases. This CDR3 is built from 13 residues. CDR1 is DFQATT and CDR2 is SNEGSKA in the germline V gene (reference sequence). In DNA form, the CDR3 reads TGCAGTGCTAGAATGCCAGGGGCTGGCGGCTACACCTTC. This translates into CSARMPGAGGYTF.